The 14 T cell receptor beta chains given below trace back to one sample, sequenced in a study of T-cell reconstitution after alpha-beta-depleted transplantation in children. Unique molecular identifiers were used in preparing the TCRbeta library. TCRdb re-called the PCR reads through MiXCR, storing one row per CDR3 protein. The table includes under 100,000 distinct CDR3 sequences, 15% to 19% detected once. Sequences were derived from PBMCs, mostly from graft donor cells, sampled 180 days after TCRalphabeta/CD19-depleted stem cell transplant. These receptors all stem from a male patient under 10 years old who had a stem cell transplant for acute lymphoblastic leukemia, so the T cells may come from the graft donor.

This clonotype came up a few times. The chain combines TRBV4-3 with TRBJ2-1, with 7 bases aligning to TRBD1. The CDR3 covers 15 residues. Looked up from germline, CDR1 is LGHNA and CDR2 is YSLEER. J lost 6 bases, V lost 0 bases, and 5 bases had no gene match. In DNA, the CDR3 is TGCGCCAGCAGCCAAGACTGGCCAGGGGGCAATGAGCAGTTCTTC. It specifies CASSQDWPGGNEQFF.

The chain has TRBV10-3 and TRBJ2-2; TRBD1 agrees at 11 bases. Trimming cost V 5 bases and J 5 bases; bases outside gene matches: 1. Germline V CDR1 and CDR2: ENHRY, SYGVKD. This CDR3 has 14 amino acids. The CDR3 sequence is CAISWDRGTGELFF. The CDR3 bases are TGTGCCATCAGTTGGGACAGGGGGACCGGGGAGCTGTTTTTT.

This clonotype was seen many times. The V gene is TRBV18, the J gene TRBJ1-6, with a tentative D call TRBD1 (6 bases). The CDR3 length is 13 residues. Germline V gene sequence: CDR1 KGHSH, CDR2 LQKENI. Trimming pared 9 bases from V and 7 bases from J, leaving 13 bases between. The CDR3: CASFPGQNSPLHF. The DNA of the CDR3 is TGTGCCAGTTTCCCGGGACAAAATTCACCCCTCCACTTT.

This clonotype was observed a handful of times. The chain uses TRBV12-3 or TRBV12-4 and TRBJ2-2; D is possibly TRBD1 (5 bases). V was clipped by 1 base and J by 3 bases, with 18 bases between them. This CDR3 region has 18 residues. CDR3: CASSLEPQGYEDTGELFF. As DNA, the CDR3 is TGTGCCAGCAGTTTAGAGCCTCAGGGTTATGAAGACACCGGGGAGCTGTTTTTT.

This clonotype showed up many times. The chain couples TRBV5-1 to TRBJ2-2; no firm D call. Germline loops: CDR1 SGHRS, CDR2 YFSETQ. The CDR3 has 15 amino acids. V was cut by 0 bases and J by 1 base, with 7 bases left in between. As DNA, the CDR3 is TGCGCCAGCAGCTTGGGGGTTAGGAACACCGGGGAGCTGTTTTTT. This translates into CASSLGVRNTGELFF.

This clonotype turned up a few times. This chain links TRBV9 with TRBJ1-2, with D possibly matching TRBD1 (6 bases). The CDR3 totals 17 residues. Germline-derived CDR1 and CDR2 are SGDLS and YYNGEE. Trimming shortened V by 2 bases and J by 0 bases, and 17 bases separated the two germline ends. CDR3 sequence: CASSVEQGPTANYGYTF. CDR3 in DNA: TGTGCCAGCAGCGTTGAACAGGGTCCCACCGCTAACTATGGCTACACCTTC.

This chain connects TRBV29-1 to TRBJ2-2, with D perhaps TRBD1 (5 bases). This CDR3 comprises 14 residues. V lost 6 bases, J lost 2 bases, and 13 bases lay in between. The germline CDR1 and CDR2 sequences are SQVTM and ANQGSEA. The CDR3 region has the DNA TGCAGCGTCCTACCGACAGTCAACACCGGGGAGCTGTTTTTT. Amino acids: CSVLPTVNTGELFF.

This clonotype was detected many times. CDR3 coding DNA: TGCAGTGCTAGTAAAGCGGGGGGCCCCACCGGGGAGCTGTTTTTT. Its protein product is CSASKAGGPTGELFF. The V and J genes are TRBV20-1 and TRBJ2-2; the match to TRBD2 covers 9 bases. CDR1 and CDR2 from the germline V gene are DFQATT and SNEGSKA (reference sequence). This CDR3 is built from 15 residues. J lost 4 bases, V lost 3 bases, and 6 bases had no gene match.

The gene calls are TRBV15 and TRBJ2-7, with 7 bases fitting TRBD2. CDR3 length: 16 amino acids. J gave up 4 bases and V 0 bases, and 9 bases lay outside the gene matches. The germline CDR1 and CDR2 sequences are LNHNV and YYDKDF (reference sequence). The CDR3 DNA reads TGTGCCACCAGCAGAGATGATTACTGGGAGGGGTACGAGCAGTACTTC. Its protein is CATSRDDYWEGYEQYF.

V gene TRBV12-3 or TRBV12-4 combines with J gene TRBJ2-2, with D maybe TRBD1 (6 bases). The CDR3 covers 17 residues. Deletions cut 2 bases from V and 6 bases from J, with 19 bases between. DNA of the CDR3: TGTGCCAGCAGTTTATCCGCCGGGATTCAGGGGCCCGGGGAGCTGTTTTTT. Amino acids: CASSLSAGIQGPGELFF.

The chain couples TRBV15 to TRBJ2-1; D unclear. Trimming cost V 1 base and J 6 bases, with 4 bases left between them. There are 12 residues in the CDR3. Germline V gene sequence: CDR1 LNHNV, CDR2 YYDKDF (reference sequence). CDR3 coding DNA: TGTGCCACCAGCAGAGTCTCCAATGAGCAGTTCTTC. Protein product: CATSRVSNEQFF.

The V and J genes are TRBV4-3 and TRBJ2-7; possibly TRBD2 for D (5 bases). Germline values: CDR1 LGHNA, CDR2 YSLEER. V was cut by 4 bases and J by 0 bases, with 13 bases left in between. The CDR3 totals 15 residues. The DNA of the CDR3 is TGCGCCAGCAGCCGGACTTACATGAGCTCCTACGAGCAGTACTTC. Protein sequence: CASSRTYMSSYEQYF.

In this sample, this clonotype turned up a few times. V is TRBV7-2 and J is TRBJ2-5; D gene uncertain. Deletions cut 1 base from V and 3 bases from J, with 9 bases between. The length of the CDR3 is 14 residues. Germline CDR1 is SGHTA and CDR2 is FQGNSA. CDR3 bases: TGTGCCAGCAGCTTAGGTCTCCGGGAAGAGACCCAGTACTTC. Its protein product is CASSLGLREETQYF. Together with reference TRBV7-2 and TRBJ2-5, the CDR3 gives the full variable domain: GAGVSQSPSNKVTEKGKDVELRCDPISGHTALYWYRQSLGQGLEFLIYFQGNSAPDKSGLPSDRFSAERTGGSVSTLTIQRTQQEDSAVYLCASSLGLREETQYFGPGTRLLVL.

The CDR3 region is CASSLAGGRVLYEQYF. The DNA of the CDR3 is TGTGCCAGCAGTTTAGCGGGGGGACGTGTGCTCTACGAGCAGTACTTC. The chain links TRBV27 to TRBJ2-7; 8 nucleotides match TRBD2. Per the germline V gene, CDR1 is MNHEY and CDR2 is SMNVEV (reference sequence). The CDR3 is 16 amino acids. The junction had 9 bases not matched to a gene; V was cut back by 2 bases and J by 3 bases.